What follows is one T cell receptor (beta chain) and its context. No antigen is known for it. Profiling relied on immunoSEQ multiplex PCR, and the TCRdb table lists in-frame clones only, not all of them. This table holds 110,000 or so clones, approximately 90% found once. CDR1 is KGHSH and CDR2 is LQKENI in the germline V gene. This CDR3 spans 14 amino acids. Trimming left V 3 bases short and J 1 base short, with 9 bases between. The data stem from a study of T cell responses to AZD1222 COVID-19 vaccine. Study-level results: At baseline, just a handful of AZD1222 recipients tested seropositive.

The sequencing used peripheral blood, collected 28 days after the second AZD1222 dose. The sequence was obtained from an adult who received the AZD1222 COVID-19 vaccine. The chain has TRBV18 and TRBJ1-2; tentative D call: TRBD1 (5 bases). The CDR3 sequence is CASSPTVFNYGYTF. For the CDR3, the DNA is TGTGCCAGCTCACCGACAGTATTTAACTATGGCTACACCTTC.